Following are 10 T cell receptor beta chains from one sample sequenced in a study of blood T cell repertoires in COVID-19. The data were produced by immunoSEQ multiplex PCR, yet TCRdb's version contains in-frame clones alone and is incomplete. The table shows 300,000 to 350,000 clones, with roughly 90% occurring only once. Sequenced material: peripheral blood. Source of these receptors: a man aged 18 to 29 with active or convalescent COVID-19.

This clone was observed a single time. The sample has other DNA sequences that encode this CDR3 too. This rearrangement joins TRBV9 to TRBJ2-7, with 9 bases that match TRBD1. With 4 bases clipped from V and 2 bases from J, the junction kept 4 bases outside the gene matches. This CDR3 spans 14 amino acids. CDR1 SGDLS and CDR2 YYNGEE come from the germline V gene. The CDR3 sequence: CASSPGDRAYEQYF. CDR3 DNA sequence: TGTGCCAGCAGCCCCGGGGACAGGGCCTACGAGCAGTACTTC. Based on the CDR3 plus reference TRBV9 and TRBJ2-7, the full variable domain is DSGVTQTPKHLITATGQRVTLRCSPRSGDLSVYWYQQSLDQGLQFLIQYYNGEERAKGNILERFSAQQFPDLHSELNLSSLELGDSALYFCASSPGDRAYEQYFGPGTRLTVT.

The chain combines TRBV5-1 with TRBJ2-1, with 13 positions matching TRBD2. The V gene end was trimmed by 0 bases and the J gene end by 4 bases; junction bases not matched to a gene: 1. This CDR3 is 16 amino acids long. Germline loops: CDR1 SGHRS, CDR2 YFSETQ. CDR3 sequence: CASSLEGLAGYNEQFF. In nucleotides, the CDR3 is TGCGCCAGCAGCTTGGAGGGACTAGCGGGATACAATGAGCAGTTCTTC. Supplemented by reference TRBV5-1 and TRBJ2-1, the full variable domain reads KAGVTQTPRYLIKTRGQQVTLSCSPISGHRSVSWYQQTPGQGLQFLFEYFSETQRNKGNFPGRFSGRQFSNSRSEMNVSTLELGDSALYLCASSLEGLAGYNEQFFGPGTRLTVL.

The chain combines TRBV5-1 with TRBJ2-7, with a possible D match to TRBD2 (6 bases). This CDR3 is built from 14 residues. V was pared by 0 bases and J by 6 bases, with 13 bases between. CDR1 and CDR2 (germline): SGHRS, YFSETQ. CDR3 amino acids: CASSLGGEASEQYF. The CDR3 DNA follows: TGCGCCAGCAGCTTGGGTGGGGAGGCGTCCGAGCAGTACTTC.

The chain joins TRBV29-1 to TRBJ2-2, with D possibly being TRBD1 (5 bases). Germline V gene sequence: CDR1 SQVTM, CDR2 ANQGSEA. The CDR3 is 12 residues long. Trimming shortened V by 7 bases and J by 5 bases, and 11 bases separated the two germline ends. The CDR3 bases are TGCAGCGCCCGCCAGGGTACCGGGGAGCTGTTTTTT. This sequence encodes CSARQGTGELFF.

The genes are TRBV9 and TRBJ2-7; 7 bases line up with TRBD1. The CDR3 has 13 residues. Germline V gene sequence: CDR1 SGDLS, CDR2 YYNGEE. Trimming took 0 bases from V and 5 from J; bases not matched to a gene: 2. CDR3 coding DNA: TGTGCCAGCAGCGTAGACAGGGGCGACGAGCAGTACTTC. It specifies CASSVDRGDEQYF.

The rearrangement joins TRBV5-4 to TRBJ2-2; TRBD2 matches 8 bases. Per germline, CDR1 SGHNT and CDR2 YYREEE (reference sequence). The V gene end was trimmed by 5 bases and the J gene end by 2 bases; junction bases not matched to a gene: 8. The CDR3 loop spans 16 amino acids. The CDR3: CASSRGGFGNTGELFF. CDR3 sequence (DNA): TGTGCCAGCAGTCGGGGGGGTTTCGGAAACACCGGGGAGCTGTTTTTT.

The genes are TRBV10-3 and TRBJ2-3; D is ambiguous. With 1 base removed from V and 0 bases from J, the gap between germline ends came to 8 bases. This CDR3 is 15 amino acids long. Germline CDR1 ENHRY, CDR2 SYGVKD. CDR3 DNA sequence: TGTGCCATCAGTGAGTTGAAAACTAGCACAGATACGCAGTATTTT. Translation gives CAISELKTSTDTQYF.

The CDR3: CASSLGTSGSTDTQYF. The CDR3 DNA reads TGTGCCAGCAGCTTAGGGACTAGCGGATCCACAGATACGCAGTATTTT. V gene TRBV11-3 combines with J gene TRBJ2-3, with 10 bases matching TRBD2. CDR1 is SGHNT and CDR2 is YENEEA in the germline V gene. V shed 1 base, J shed 2 bases, and the junction held 3 bases outside the gene matches. The CDR3 is made up of 16 amino acids.

This chain connects TRBV6-6 to TRBJ1-5, with D hard to call. Trimming took off 2 bases at V and 2 bases at J, with 7 bases between the two ends. The germline V gene has CDR1 MNHNY and CDR2 SVGAGI (reference sequence). This CDR3 region has 14 residues. The CDR3 reads CASSYTGGNQPQHF. The CDR3 DNA follows: TGTGCCAGCAGTTACACGGGTGGCAATCAGCCCCAGCATTTT.

The chain couples TRBV6-4 to TRBJ2-2; TRBD2 matches at 7 bases. The germline V gene has CDR1 MRHNA and CDR2 SNTAGT. V shed 2 bases and J 1 base; nucleotides not matched to a gene: 1. The CDR3 length is 15 residues. Here the CDR3 DNA reads TGTGCCAGCAGTGACACGGGGGGGAACACCGGGGAGCTGTTTTTT. Translation: CASSDTGGNTGELFF.